This T cell receptor beta chain was profiled in a study of post-analysis software for immune sequencing data. Every TCR beta cDNA library bore unique molecular identifiers. TCRdb analysed the PCR reads with MiXCR anew, one entry per CDR3 protein. This table has some 890,000 distinct CDR3 sequences, 53% appearing once. Trimming removed 6 bases at V and 0 bases at J, with 21 bases between. Germline loops: CDR1 SQVTM, CDR2 ANQGSEA. There are 17 residues in the CDR3. A note on this clonotype: Its target is not known.

General observations from the study: TRBV5-6, TRBV5-1 and TRBV20-1 were among 4 or 5 TRBV segments more frequent in patients than controls.

The sequenced material came from blood. The J gene is TRBJ2-1, the V gene TRBV29-1, with D tentatively TRBD1 (6 bases). The sequence came from a girl between 5 and 17 years old with multiple sclerosis. CDR3 bases: TGCAGCGTAGCCGGGACAAACGAGGGTAGCTCCTACAATGAGCAGTTCTTC. The encoded protein is CSVAGTNEGSSYNEQFF.